The T cell receptor (beta chain) described here comes from a study of OX40 agonist ivuxolimab in advanced cancers. At the level of the study: Three patients, one with hepatocellular carcinoma and two with cutaneous melanoma, achieved partial responses. Study results and caveats: Antigen specificity was not determined for the expanded peripheral T cells.

Of note for this clone: What it binds is not known.

CDR1 is MDHEN and CDR2 is SYDVKM in the germline V gene. With 6 bases clipped from V and 10 bases from J, the junction kept 4 bases outside the gene matches. The CDR3 contains 14 residues. Autoimmune disease history or systemic immunosuppression led to patients being barred. The data were produced by immunoSEQ multiplex PCR, yet TCRdb's version contains in-frame clones alone and is incomplete. The profile shows under 90,000 clones, approximately 88% of them singletons. The chain employs TRBV28 and TRBJ2-1; 15 nucleotides line up with TRBD2. The material sequenced was CD4+ or CD8+ T cells sorted from blood, taken in a trial of the OX40 agonist ivuxolimab. The TCR sequence derives from an adult with an advanced solid tumor such as melanoma, head and neck, liver or kidney cancer. The CDR3 coding sequence is TGTGCCAGCAGGGGACTAGCGGGAGGAGGCGAGCAGTTCTTC. As protein: CASRGLAGGGEQFF. Full variable domain (remainder filled in from reference TRBV28 and TRBJ2-1): DVKVTQSSRYLVKRTGEKVFLECVQDMDHENMFWYRQDPGLGLRLIYFSYDVKMKEKGDIPEGYSVSREKKERFSLILESASTNQTSMYLCASRGLAGGGEQFFGPGTRLTVL.